The 4 T cell receptor beta chains below were found in one sample sequenced in a study of shared clonotypes between healthy human individuals. Clones were read by immunoSEQ multiplex PCR, and TCRdb kept only the in-frame ones, dropping some. The sample consists of a few hundred thousand clones, about 65% of them appearing once. Sequencing was carried out using memory CD4+ T cells sorted from blood. Indicated subset: CD45RA-negative fraction. These receptor sequences come from a man aged 25-45 years in good health.

V and J are TRBV27 and TRBJ2-7, with 7 bases that match TRBD1. Germline CDR1 MNHEY, CDR2 SMNVEV (reference sequence). This CDR3 has 14 residues. With 5 bases clipped from V and 2 bases from J, the junction kept 6 bases outside the gene matches. CDR3 sequence (DNA): TGTGCCAGCAGTCCATTGGGACAGACCTACGAGCAGTACTTC. Translated, it gives CASSPLGQTYEQYF.

This sequence joins TRBV28 and TRBJ2-1, with a possible D match to TRBD1 (6 bases). Germline V CDR1 and CDR2: MDHEN, SYDVKM. Trimming pared 3 bases from V and 0 bases from J, leaving 12 bases between. The CDR3 is 16 amino acids. CDR3 protein: CASSLSGTLSYNEQFF. The CDR3 nucleotides read TGTGCCAGCAGTTTGTCCGGGACACTCTCCTACAATGAGCAGTTCTTC.

The rearrangement joins TRBV6-1 to TRBJ2-7; TRBD1 aligns across 10 bases. V dropped 4 bases and J dropped 2; count of bases not matched to a gene: 5. There are 15 residues in the CDR3. Germline V gene sequence: CDR1 MNHNS, CDR2 SASEGT. CDR3 bases: TGTGCCAGCAGTGCTGCCGGGACAGGGGCCTACGAGCAGTACTTC. Translation: CASSAAGTGAYEQYF.

V usage is TRBV6-5 and J usage is TRBJ2-3; D might be TRBD2 (6 bases). This CDR3 is built from 14 residues. CDR1 and CDR2 from the germline V gene are MNHEY and SVGAGI. V was trimmed by 6 bases and J by 3 bases, leaving 13 bases between them. Here the CDR3 reads CASSMGGRTDTQYF. The CDR3 DNA reads as TGTGCCAGCAGCATGGGGGGTCGGACAGATACGCAGTATTTT.